This record concerns one T cell receptor (beta chain) sequence. What this receptor recognizes is not known. No base quality information exists; no much larger clone differs at one position. This sample was taken from a study of T cell responses to AZD1222 COVID-19 vaccine (dated by TCRdb to about 2021). Notes on the research overall: Because spike-specific TCR depth and breadth did not differ between the two schedules, AZD1222 recipients who got a second dose at roughly 4 weeks were pooled with those who got a second dose at roughly 12 weeks. TCR sequencing was performed for roughly 250 trial participants, of whom about 200 were given two doses of AZD1222 and around 26 were given two doses of MenACWY control vaccine. Trial participants were enrolled by age into subgroups of 18-55, 56-69 and 70-plus years, and around 150, 29 and 61 TCR-sequenced participants, respectively, were included in these subgroups. Summary of the overall study and its limitations: Most participants were white British and females outnumbered males, and the authors suggested that clonal diversity may have been underestimated. A significant rise in spike-specific TCR breadth and depth was observed after two AZD1222 doses relative to day 0 and relative to MenACWY recipients. Because no day 14 peak-response samples were available, the repertoires could be characterized only after the peak T cell response. The 56-69-year group was small, and its depth increase did not reach significance, likely because of low power. The whole spike protein was spanned by vaccine-associated CD4 TCRs, and dominant responses were seen in regions 160-218 and 743-854. Only 5 to 7 AZD1222 recipients were SARS-CoV-2 seropositive at baseline, limiting conclusions about previously exposed vaccinees. Reportedly, close to half of the unique spike-specific TCRs recognized epitopes lying outside the regions that are mutated in the B.1.351 and B.1.1.7 variants.

The CDR3 holds 15 amino acids from the cysteine to the phenylalanine. The CDR3 DNA has 45 bases and is translated from base 1. CDR1 and CDR2 are read off the germline V gene (reference sequence) as LNHDA and SQIVND. V loses 2 bases, J loses 1 base, and the germline ends lie 9 bases apart. The CDR3 regions of human TCRbeta chains were subjected to immunosequencing. In the source study's methods: TCRs in the repertoires were matched against a reference library of SARS-CoV-2-specific TCRs that had been generated with the MIRA antigen-specificity platform. Breadth was defined as the fraction of unique TCRs that were SARS-CoV-2-associated. Depth was defined as the fraction of total T cells that were SARS-CoV-2-associated. Using the MIRA data, every spike-specific TCR was mapped to the spike region that the TCR reacted to and assigned to either a CD4 or a CD8 class. Log10-transformed breadth and depth values were compared by one-way ANOVA with Sidak's multiple comparisons tests. In TCRdb, the immuneACCESS table is reduced to in-frame sequences with V and J assigned. These tables do not hold every clone; where another copy was compared, an unresolved V gene accounts for under half, and the others remain unexplained. V and J calls plus clone size are reproduced from that table; the DNA served to infer D and trimming. This sample lists fewer than 120,000 clones; about 85% were detected once. In total, the top ten clones hold 3.2% of the sample.

The time point label of this sample denotes: baseline before first vaccination. Vaccinee samples came from UK trials COV001 and COV002, including a single-blind randomized controlled phase 2/3 trial of AZD1222 (ChAdOx1 nCoV-19) in healthy adults. For TCRbeta chain sequencing, PBMC samples were collected from trial participants at day 0 and at day 28 after the second dose. Here the sequenced sample was peripheral blood, taken on day 0 of AZD1222 vaccination. This sequence was found in an adult in good health. The sequence links TRBV19 to TRBJ1-5; 6 matching bases give a weak D call of TRBD1. The CDR3 here reads CASSINRESNQPQHF. The DNA reads TGTGCCAGTAGTATAAACAGGGAAAGCAATCAGCCCCAGCATTTT.